This T cell receptor (beta chain) was found in a study of shared clonotypes between healthy human individuals. Looking at the study overall: The people who gave samples were a couple of women and three men aged 18 to 49.

CDR3 length: 14 residues. The V end was cut by 3 bases, the J end by 0 bases, with 8 bases between. Germline V gene sequence: CDR1 MDHEN, CDR2 SYDVKM. Some clones are missing from TCRdb's copy, which holds only in-frame ones; the method was immunoSEQ multiplex PCR. Counted here are about half a million clones, more than 70% occurring once; the ten biggest clones make up 12%. This clonotype was obtained from a woman between 40 and 55 years old in good health. Some clones in this sample may be carry-over from other donors' samples. This chain links TRBV28 with TRBJ1-2; D uncertain. The sequencing input was PBMCs. Here the CDR3 reads CASSFGYTNYGYTF. CDR3 coding DNA: TGTGCCAGCAGTTTCGGGTACACTAACTATGGCTACACCTTC.